This TCR beta chain was observed in a study of CD8+ T cells in alopecia areata. Study context: Treated patients were dosed with oral tofacitinib, taking 5 to 10 mg twice daily.

Notes on this clone: Its specificity is not known.

This CDR3 is 14 amino acids long. J gave up 4 bases and V 4 bases, and 2 bases lay outside the gene matches. Germline V CDR1 and CDR2: MGHRA, YSYEKL. Once RNA had been extracted, it was reverse transcribed into cDNA to act as the sequencing template. Generated by immunoSEQ multiplex PCR, the TCRdb table keeps only in-frame clones and is missing some. The sample lists under 350,000 clones; 55% to 70% were seen once. Treatment meaning: oral pan-JAK inhibitor, 5-10 mg twice daily. Points from the study as a whole: Sequencing of scalp samples also captures resident alphabeta T cells of normal skin.

The V and J genes are TRBV4-1 and TRBJ2-1; 9 bases fit TRBD1. This TCR was sampled from a human donor with alopecia areata. The source was CD4+ T cells sorted from blood, collected at week 24, from a patient treated with tofacitinib. The DNA for the CDR3 is TGCGCCAGCAGCCGCGGACAGGGGTACAATGAGCAGTTCTTC. Its translation: CASSRGQGYNEQFF.